This TCR beta chain was identified in a study of cytomegalovirus exposure and HLA in healthy donors. Overall study results and limits: On later analysis, the bulk of CMV-associated TCR beta chains appeared to be HLA-restricted. An apparent linkage of common viral pathogens to several of the most significant clusters emerged in a later analysis. Later analysis revealed greater clonal expansion in HLA-associated TCR beta chains than in equally common others. A later analysis reportedly identified an Asian-associated ancestry cluster as carrying fewer N-insertions than the approximately 710-donor mean.

13 Jbeta primers and 60 Vbeta primers were used for the PCR. Repertoires were generated with immunoSEQ multiplex PCR, while TCRdb's copy carries only in-frame clones and drops some. This table has around 90,000 clones, around 85% appearing once. The J segment lost 7 bases and the V segment lost 2 bases, leaving 10 bases of the junction unmatched. The CDR3 extends over 16 amino acids. The germline CDR1 and CDR2 sequences are MDHEN and SYDVKM. Only a few counts were recorded for this clone. Antigen unknown. This sequence joins TRBV28 and TRBJ2-5, with 10 bases that match TRBD1. What was sequenced was PBMCs. This TCR derives from a man in his forties or fifties in good health and CMV-seropositive. The CDR3 DNA reads as TGTGCCAGCAGTTTACTCCCGGGACAGGGGATTGGGACCCAGTACTTC. It translates to CASSLLPGQGIGTQYF.